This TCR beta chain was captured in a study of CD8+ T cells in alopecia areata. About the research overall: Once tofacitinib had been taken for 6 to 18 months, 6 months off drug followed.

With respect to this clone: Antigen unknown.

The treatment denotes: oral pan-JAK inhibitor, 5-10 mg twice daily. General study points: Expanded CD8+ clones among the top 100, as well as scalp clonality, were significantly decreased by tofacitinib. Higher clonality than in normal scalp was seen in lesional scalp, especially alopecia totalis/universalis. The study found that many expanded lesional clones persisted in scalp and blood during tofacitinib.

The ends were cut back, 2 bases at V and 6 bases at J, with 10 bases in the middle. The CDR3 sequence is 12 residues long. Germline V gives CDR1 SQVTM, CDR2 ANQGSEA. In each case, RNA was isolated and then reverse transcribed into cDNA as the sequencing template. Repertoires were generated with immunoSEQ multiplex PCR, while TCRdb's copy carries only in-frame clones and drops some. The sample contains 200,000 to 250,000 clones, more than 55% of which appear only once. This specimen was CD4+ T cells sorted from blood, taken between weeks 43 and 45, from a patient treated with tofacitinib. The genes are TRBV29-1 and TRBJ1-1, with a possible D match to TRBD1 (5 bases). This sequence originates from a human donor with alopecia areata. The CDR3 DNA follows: TGCAGCGTTGAACAGGGAGTGGCTGAAGCTTTCTTT. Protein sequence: CSVEQGVAEAFF.